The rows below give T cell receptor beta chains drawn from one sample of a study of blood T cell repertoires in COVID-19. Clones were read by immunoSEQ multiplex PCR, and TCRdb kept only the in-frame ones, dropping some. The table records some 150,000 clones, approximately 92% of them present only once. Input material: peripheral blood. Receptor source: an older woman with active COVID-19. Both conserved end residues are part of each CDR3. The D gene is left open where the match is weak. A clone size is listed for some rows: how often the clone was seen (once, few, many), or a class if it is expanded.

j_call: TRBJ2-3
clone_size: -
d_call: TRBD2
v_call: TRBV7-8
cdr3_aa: CASSLVGRVGNNPGDTQYF
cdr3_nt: TGTGCCAGCAGCTTAGTGGGGAGGGTCGGAAATAACCCTGGGGATACGCAGTATTTT

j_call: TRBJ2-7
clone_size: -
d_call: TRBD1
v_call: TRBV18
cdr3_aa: CASSLDRRRKYEQYF
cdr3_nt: TGTGCCAGCTCCCTGGACAGGAGGAGGAAATACGAGCAGTACTTC

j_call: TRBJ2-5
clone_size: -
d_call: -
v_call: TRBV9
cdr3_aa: CASSVGPVQETQYF
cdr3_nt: TGTGCCAGCAGCGTAGGGCCAGTCCAAGAGACCCAGTACTTC

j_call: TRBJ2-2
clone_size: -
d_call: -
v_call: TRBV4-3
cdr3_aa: CASSQDRGGTTGELFF
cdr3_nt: TGCGCCAGCAGCCAAGACCGAGGGGGAACCACCGGGGAGCTGTTTTTT

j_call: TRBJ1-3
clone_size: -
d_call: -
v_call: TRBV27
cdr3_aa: CASSDRSRNTIYF
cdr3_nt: TGTGCCAGTAGCGACAGGAGCCGAAACACCATATATTTT

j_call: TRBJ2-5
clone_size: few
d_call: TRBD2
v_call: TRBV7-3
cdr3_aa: CASSRSGLGETQYF
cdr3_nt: TGTGCCAGCAGCCGTAGCGGGTTGGGGGAGACCCAGTACTTC

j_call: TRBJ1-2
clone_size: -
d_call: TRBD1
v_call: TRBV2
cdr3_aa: CASTWTGVNYGYTF
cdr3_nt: TGTGCCAGCACTTGGACAGGAGTTAACTATGGCTACACCTTC

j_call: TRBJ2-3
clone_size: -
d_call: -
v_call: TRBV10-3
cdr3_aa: CAISGPEKDTQYF
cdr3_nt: TGTGCCATCAGTGGCCCCGAGAAAGATACGCAGTATTTT

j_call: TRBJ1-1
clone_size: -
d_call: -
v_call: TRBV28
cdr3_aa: CASSFELGGTEAFF
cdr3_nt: TGTGCCAGCAGTTTCGAGTTGGGGGGCACTGAAGCTTTCTTT

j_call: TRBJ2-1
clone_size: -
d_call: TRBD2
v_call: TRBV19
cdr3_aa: CASSRARPGTSGGNEQFF
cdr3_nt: TGTGCCAGTAGTAGGGCTAGGCCCGGGACTAGCGGGGGTAATGAGCAGTTCTTC

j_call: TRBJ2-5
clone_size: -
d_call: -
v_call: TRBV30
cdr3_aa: CAWTPSTETQYF
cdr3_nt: TGTGCCTGGACACCTAGCACGGAGACCCAGTACTTC

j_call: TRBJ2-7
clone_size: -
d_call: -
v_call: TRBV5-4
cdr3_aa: CASSLRGNFIYEQYF
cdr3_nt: TGTGCCAGCAGCTTGCGGGGGAACTTTATATACGAGCAGTACTTC

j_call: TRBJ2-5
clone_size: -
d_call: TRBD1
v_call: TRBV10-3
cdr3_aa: CAISGQGAETQYF
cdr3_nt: TGTGCCATCAGTGGACAGGGGGCAGAGACCCAGTACTTC

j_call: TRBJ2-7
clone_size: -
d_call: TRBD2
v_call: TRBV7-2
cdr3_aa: CASSPGGRYEQYF
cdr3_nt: TGTGCCAGCAGCCCCGGCGGGAGGTACGAGCAGTACTTC

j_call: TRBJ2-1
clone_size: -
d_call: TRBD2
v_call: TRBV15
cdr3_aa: CATSGAYAPSSGIYNEQFF
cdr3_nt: TGTGCCACCAGCGGGGCGTACGCCCCTTCTAGCGGGATTTACAATGAGCAGTTCTTC

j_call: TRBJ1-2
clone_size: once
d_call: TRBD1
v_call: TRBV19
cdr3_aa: CASKLDRRGGYTF
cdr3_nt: TGTGCCAGTAAGCTGGACAGGAGAGGTGGCTACACCTTC

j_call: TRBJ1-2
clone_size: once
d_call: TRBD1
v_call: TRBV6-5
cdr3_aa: CASSYGDRDYGYTF
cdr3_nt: TGTGCCAGCAGTTACGGGGACAGAGACTATGGCTACACCTTC

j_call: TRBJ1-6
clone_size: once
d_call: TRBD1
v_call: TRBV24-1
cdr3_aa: CATRFSRDRENYNSPLHF
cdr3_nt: TGTGCCACCAGATTCTCCCGGGACAGAGAGAACTATAATTCACCCCTCCACTTT

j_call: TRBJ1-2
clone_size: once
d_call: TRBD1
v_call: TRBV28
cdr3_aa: CASSGGGRYGYTF
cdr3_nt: TGTGCCAGCAGTGGAGGGGGCAGATATGGCTACACCTTC

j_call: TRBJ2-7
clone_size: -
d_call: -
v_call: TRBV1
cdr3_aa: CTSSRDSSGFMGEQYF
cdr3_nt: TGCACCAGCAGCCGGGACTCTTCAGGGTTTATGGGCGAGCAGTACTTC

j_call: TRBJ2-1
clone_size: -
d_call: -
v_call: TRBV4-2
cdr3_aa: CASSQTLRLELSYNEQFF
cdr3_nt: TGTGCCAGCAGCCAAACGTTACGTCTGGAGCTCTCCTACAATGAGCAGTTCTTC

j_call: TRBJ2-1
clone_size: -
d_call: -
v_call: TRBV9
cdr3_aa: CASSGQVFSHNEQFF
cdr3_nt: TGTGCCAGCAGCGGACAGGTTTTCTCCCACAATGAGCAGTTCTTC

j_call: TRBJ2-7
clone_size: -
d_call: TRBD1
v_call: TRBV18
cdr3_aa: CASSPPGQATYEQYF
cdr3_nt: TGTGCCAGCTCACCCCCGGGACAGGCGACCTACGAGCAGTACTTC

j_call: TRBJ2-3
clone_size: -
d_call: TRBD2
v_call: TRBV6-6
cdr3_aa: CASSKGLARTDTQYF
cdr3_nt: TGTGCCAGCAGTAAGGGACTAGCGCGCACAGATACGCAGTATTTT

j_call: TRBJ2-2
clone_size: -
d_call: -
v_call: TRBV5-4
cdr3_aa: CASRMDFNTGELFF
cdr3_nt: TGTGCCAGCAGAATGGACTTTAACACCGGGGAGCTGTTTTTT

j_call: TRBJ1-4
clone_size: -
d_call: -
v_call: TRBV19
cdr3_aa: CASKDSGESNEKLFF
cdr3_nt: TGTGCCAGTAAGGACTCAGGAGAAAGTAATGAAAAACTGTTTTTT

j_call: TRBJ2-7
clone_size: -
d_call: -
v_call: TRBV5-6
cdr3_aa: CASSLDGMHLLREQYF
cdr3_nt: TGTGCCAGCAGCTTGGACGGGATGCACCTCCTACGTGAGCAGTACTTC

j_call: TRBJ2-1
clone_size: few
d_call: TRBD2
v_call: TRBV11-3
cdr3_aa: CASSPDSGYSYNEQFF
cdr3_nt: TGTGCCAGCAGCCCGGATAGCGGGTACTCCTACAATGAGCAGTTCTTC

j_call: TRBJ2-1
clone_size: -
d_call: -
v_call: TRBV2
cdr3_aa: CASTLRERGNEQFF
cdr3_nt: TGTGCCAGCACTCTAAGGGAACGGGGCAATGAGCAGTTCTTC

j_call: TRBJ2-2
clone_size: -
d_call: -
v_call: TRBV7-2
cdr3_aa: CASSLRGPGELFF
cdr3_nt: TGTGCCAGCAGCCTCAGGGGCCCCGGGGAGCTGTTTTTT

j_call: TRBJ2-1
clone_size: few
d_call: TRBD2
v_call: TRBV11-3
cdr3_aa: CASSFRAGAGNNEQFF
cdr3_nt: TGTGCCAGCAGCTTCCGAGCGGGAGCGGGTAACAATGAGCAGTTCTTC

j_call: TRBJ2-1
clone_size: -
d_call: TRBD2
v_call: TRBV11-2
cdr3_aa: CASSPSGRAVNEQFF
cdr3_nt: TGTGCCAGCAGTCCTAGCGGGAGGGCGGTCAATGAGCAGTTCTTC

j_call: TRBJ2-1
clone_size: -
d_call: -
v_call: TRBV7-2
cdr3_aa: CASSLHGTPPYNEQFF
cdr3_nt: TGTGCCAGCAGCCTTCACGGGACTCCCCCTTACAATGAGCAGTTCTTC

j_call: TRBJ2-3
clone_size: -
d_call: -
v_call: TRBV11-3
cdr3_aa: CASSLGGQTTDTQYF
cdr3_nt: TGTGCCAGCAGCTTAGGAGGGCAAACCACAGATACGCAGTATTTT

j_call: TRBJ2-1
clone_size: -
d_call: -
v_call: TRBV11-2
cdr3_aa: CASSTPRVGNEQFF
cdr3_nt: TGTGCCAGCAGCACACCGAGGGTGGGAAATGAGCAGTTCTTC

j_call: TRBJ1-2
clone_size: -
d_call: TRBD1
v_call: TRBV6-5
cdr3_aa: CASSLGTGLVYGYTF
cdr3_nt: TGTGCCAGCAGCCTTGGGACAGGGCTTGTCTATGGCTACACCTTC

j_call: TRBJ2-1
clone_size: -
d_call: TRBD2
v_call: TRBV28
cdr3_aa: CASSRLAGANEQFF
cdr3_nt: TGTGCCAGCAGTAGACTAGCGGGAGCTAATGAGCAGTTCTTC

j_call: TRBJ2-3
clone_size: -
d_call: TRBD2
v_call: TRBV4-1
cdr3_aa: CASSQDRSGRKDTQYF
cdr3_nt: TGCGCCAGCAGCCAAGATCGTAGCGGGAGGAAAGATACGCAGTATTTT

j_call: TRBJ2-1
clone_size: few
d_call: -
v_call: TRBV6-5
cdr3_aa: CASSWTLNEQFF
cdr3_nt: TGTGCCAGCAGTTGGACTCTCAATGAGCAGTTCTTC

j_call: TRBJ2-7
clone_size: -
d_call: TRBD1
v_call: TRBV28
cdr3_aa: CASSPGTGHLYEQYF
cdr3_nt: TGTGCCAGCAGTCCCGGGACAGGCCACCTCTACGAGCAGTACTTC

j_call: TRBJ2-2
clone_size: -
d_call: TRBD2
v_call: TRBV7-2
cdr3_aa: CASSFQGLAGTGELFF
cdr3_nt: TGTGCCAGCAGCTTCCAGGGACTAGCGGGAACGGGGGAGCTGTTTTTT

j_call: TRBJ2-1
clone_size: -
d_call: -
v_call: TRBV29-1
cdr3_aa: CSGAPGLIRSGNEQFF
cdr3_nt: TGCAGCGGTGCTCCGGGACTTATTAGATCGGGGAATGAGCAGTTCTTC

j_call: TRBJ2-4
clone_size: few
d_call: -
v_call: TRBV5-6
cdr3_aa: CASSFRTSFQNIQYF
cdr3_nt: TGTGCCAGCAGCTTCCGAACTTCGTTCCAAAACATTCAGTACTTC

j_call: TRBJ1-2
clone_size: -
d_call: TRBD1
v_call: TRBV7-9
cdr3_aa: CASSSSGGGYTF
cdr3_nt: TGTGCCAGCAGCTCCTCAGGGGGCGGCTACACCTTC

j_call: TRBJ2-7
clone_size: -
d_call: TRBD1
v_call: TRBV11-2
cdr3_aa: CASSLLDRVGYEQYF
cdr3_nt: TGTGCCAGCAGCTTACTGGACAGGGTTGGGTACGAGCAGTACTTC

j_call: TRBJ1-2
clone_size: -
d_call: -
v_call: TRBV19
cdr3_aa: CASSIGGVPNYGYTF
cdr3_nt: TGTGCCAGTAGTATAGGAGGCGTTCCTAACTATGGCTACACCTTC

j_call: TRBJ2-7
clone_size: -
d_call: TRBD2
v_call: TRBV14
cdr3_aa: CASSPRRLAGGPPYEQYF
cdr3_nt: TGTGCCAGCAGCCCTCGCCGGCTAGCGGGAGGACCACCCTACGAGCAGTACTTC

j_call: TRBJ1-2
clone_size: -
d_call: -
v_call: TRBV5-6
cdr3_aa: CASSFPPPSAGGYTF
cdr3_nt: TGTGCCAGCAGCTTTCCCCCCCCCTCGGCCGGGGGCTACACCTTC

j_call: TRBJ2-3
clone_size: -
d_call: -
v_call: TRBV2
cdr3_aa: CASSVSGGTDTQYF
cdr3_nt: TGTGCCAGCAGTGTCAGCGGAGGCACAGATACGCAGTATTTT

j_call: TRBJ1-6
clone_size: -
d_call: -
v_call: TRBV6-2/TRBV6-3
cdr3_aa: CASSYSTRVGSPLHF
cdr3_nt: TGTGCCAGCAGTTACTCCACCAGGGTTGGTTCACCCCTCCACTTT

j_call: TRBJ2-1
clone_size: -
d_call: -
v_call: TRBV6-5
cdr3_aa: CASSYGSRNNEQFF
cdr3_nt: TGTGCCAGCAGTTACGGGAGCCGGAACAATGAGCAGTTCTTC

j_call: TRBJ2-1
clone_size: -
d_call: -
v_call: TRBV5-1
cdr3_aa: CASSLDAAGYNEQFF
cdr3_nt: TGCGCCAGCAGCTTGGATGCCGCGGGATACAATGAGCAGTTCTTC

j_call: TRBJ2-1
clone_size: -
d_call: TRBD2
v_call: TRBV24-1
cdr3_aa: CATSDFSPRLAGAYNEQFF
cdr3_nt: TGTGCCACCAGTGATTTCTCACCCAGACTAGCGGGAGCGTACAATGAGCAGTTCTTC

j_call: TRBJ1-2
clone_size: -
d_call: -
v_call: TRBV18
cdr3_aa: CASSPEDVKSYTF
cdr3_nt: TGTGCCAGCTCACCGGAGGACGTAAAAAGCTACACCTTC

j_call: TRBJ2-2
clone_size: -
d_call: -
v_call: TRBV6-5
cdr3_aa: CASSDQGTGELFF
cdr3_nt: TGTGCCAGCAGCGATCAGGGCACCGGGGAGCTGTTTTTT

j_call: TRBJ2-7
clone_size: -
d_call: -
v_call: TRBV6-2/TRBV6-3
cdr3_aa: CASSSAVRYEQYF
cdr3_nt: TGTGCCAGCAGTTCGGCGGTCCGTTACGAGCAGTACTTC

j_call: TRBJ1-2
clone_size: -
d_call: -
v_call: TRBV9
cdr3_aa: CASSVLDPGANYGYTF
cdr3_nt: TGTGCCAGCAGCGTACTCGACCCGGGAGCTAACTATGGCTACACCTTC

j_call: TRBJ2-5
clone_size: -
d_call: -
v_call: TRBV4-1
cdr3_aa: CASSQRGWGETQYF
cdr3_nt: TGCGCCAGCAGCCAAAGGGGCTGGGGAGAGACCCAGTACTTC